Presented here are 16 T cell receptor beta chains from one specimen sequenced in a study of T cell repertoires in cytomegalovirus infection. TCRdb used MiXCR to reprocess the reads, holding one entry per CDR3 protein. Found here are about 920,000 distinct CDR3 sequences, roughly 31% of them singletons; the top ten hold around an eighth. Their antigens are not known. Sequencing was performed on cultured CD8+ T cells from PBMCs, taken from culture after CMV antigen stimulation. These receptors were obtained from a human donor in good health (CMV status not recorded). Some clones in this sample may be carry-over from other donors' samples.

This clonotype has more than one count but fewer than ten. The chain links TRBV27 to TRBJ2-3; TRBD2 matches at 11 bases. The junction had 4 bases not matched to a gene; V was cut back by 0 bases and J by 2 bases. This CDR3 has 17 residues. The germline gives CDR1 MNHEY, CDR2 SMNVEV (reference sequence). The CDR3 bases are TGTGCCAGCAGTTTATCTCAGACTAGCGGGGCCACAGATACGCAGTATTTT. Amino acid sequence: CASSLSQTSGATDTQYF.

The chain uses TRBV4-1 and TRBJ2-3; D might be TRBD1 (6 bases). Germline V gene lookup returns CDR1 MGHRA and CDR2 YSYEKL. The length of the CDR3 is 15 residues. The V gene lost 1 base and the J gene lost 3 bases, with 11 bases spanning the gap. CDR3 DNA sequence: TGCGCCAGCAGCCAAGTGCCCAGGGGAACAGATACGCAGTATTTT. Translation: CASSQVPRGTDTQYF.

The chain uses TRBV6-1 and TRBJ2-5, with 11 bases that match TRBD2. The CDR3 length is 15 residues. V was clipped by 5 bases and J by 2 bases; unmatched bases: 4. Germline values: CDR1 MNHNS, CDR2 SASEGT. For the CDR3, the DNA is TGTGCCAGCAGTAAACTAGCGGGGGATCAAGAGACCCAGTACTTC. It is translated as CASSKLAGDQETQYF.

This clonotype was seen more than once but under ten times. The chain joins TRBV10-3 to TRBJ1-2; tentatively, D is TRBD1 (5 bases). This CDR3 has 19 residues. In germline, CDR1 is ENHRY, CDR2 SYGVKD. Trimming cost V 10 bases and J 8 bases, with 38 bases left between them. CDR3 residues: CATLLAANSDQGPLGGYTF. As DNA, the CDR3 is TGTGCCACCCTTCTTGCCGCAAACTCAGATCAGGGTCCCTTAGGCGGCTACACCTTC.

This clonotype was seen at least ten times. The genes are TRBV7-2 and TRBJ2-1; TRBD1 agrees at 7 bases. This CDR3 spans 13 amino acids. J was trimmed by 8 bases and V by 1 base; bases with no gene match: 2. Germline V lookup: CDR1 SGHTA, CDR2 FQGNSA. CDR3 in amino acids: CASSLGTGHEQFF. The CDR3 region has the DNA TGTGCCAGCAGCTTAGGGACAGGTCATGAGCAGTTCTTC.

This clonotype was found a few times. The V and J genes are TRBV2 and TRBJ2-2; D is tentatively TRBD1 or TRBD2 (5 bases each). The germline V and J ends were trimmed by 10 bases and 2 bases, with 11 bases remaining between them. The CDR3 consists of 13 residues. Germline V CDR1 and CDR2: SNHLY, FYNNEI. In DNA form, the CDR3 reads TGTGCCAATTTCCGGGACAACACCGGGGAGCTGTTTTTT. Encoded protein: CANFRDNTGELFF.

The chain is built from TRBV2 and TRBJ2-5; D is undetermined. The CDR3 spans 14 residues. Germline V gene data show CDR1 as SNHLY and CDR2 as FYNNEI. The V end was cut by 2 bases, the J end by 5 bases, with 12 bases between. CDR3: CASSEPEGKETQYF. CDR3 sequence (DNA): TGTGCCAGCAGTGAACCGGAAGGGAAGGAGACCCAGTACTTC. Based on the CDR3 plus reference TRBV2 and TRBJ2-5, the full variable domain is EPEVTQTPSHQVTQMGQEVILRCVPISNHLYFYWYRQILGQKVEFLVSFYNNEISEKSEIFDDQFSVERPDGSNFTLKIRSTKLEDSAMYFCASSEPEGKETQYFGPGTRLLVL.

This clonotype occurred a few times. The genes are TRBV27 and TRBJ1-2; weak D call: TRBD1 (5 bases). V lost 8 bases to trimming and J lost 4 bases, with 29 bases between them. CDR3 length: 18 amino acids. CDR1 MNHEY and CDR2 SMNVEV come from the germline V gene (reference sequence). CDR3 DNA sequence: TGTGCCAGCGCCATTTGGGAGGGGAACGGTATCCTTCCCTATGGCTACACCTTC. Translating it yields CASAIWEGNGILPYGYTF.

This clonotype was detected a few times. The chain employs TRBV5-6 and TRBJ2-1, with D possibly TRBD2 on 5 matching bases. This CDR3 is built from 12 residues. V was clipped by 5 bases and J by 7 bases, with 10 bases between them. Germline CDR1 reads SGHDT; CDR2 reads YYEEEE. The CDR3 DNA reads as TGTGCCAGCAGACATCGGGGTAATGAGCAGTTCTTC. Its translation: CASRHRGNEQFF.

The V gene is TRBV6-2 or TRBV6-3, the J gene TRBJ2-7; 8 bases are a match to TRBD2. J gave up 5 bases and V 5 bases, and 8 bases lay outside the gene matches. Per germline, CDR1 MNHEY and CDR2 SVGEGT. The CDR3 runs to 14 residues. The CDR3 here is CASSVGGAFDEQYV. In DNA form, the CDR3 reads TGTGCCAGCAGTGTCGGGGGGGCGTTCGACGAGCAGTACGTC.

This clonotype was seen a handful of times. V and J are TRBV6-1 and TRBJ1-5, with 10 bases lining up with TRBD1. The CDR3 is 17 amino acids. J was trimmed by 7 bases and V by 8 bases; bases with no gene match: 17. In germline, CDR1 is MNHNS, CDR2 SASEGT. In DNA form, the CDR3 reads TGTGCCAGCCGCCCTAAAAACGACAGGGGGCTAGGACAGCCCCAGCATTTT. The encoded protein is CASRPKNDRGLGQPQHF.

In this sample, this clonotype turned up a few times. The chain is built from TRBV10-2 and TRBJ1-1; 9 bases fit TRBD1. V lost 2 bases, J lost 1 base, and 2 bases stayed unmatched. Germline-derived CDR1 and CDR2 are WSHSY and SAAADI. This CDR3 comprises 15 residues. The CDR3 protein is CASSEAGQGNTEAFF. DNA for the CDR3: TGCGCCAGCAGTGAGGCGGGACAGGGGAACACTGAAGCTTTCTTT.

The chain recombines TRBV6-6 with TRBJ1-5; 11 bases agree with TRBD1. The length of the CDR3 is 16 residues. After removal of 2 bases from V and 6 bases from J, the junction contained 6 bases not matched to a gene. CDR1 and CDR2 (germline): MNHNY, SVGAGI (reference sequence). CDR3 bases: TGTGCCAGCAGTTACCTTGGACAGGGGGCTAGTCAGCCCCAGCATTTT. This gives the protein CASSYLGQGASQPQHF.

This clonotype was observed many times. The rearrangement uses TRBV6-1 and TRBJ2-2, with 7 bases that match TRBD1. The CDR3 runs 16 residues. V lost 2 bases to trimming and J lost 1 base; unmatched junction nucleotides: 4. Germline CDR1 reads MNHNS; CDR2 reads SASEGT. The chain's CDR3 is CASSEPNRGNTGELFF. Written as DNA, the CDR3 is TGTGCCAGCAGTGAACCGAACAGGGGGAACACCGGGGAGCTGTTTTTT.

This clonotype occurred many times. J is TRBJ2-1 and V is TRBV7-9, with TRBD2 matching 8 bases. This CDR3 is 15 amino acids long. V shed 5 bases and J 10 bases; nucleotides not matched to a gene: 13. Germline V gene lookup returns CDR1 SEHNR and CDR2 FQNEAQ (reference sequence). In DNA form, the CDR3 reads TGTGCCAGCAGCCACATAGCGGGGCCATCGCGAGAGCAGTTCTTC. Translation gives CASSHIAGPSREQFF.

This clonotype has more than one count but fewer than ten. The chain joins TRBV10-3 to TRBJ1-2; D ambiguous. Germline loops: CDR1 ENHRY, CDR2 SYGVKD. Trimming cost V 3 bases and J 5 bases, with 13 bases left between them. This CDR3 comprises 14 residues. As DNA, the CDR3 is TGTGCCATCAGTGAAGATGGGTCCTTTTATGGCTACACCTTC. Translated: CAISEDGSFYGYTF.